This TCR beta chain is drawn from a study of cytomegalovirus exposure and HLA in healthy donors (dated by TCRdb to 2016 to 2017). Regarding the research as a whole: According to an earlier analysis of several hundred of the donors, 200 million or so T cells yielded 90 million to 140 million unique TCR beta sequences and about 300 Gb of sequence data. In a later genetic analysis, genome-wide SNP genotypes for about 60% of the 666 donors were used, and that subset was treated as a discovery cohort. Among the approximately 400 genotyped donors, approximately 81% belonged to the genetic ancestry cluster associated with self-reported Caucasian donors. The aim of the study was to test whether cataloging public T cell receptors could identify signatures of past pathogen exposure. An early release that covered some 630 HLA-typed donors contained approximately 300 gigabases of sequencing data and tens of millions of unique TCR sequences. About five DR-DQ haplotypes were treated as single units for association and clustering because of strong linkage in the cohort. In a later analysis, previously published TCR beta repertoires from 666 donors were re-analyzed and high-resolution HLA genotyping was added so that TCR occurrence patterns could be studied. All discovery cohort repertoires had been generated on a single sequencing platform. The number of donors typed differed by locus, with 629-630 for A, B, C, DRB1 and DQB1, over 500 for DQA1, nearly 610 for DPA1, and approximately 470 for DPB1. Rather than using new phenotypic data, the later analysis identified candidate immune exposures from TCR beta sequences and from how often those sequences occurred across donors. HLA typing included class I and class II loci at four-digit resolution. Donor age, sex, ethnicity and CMV serostatus were compiled together with the repertoire data. The T cell repertoires of 666 subjects were profiled by immunosequencing and related to cytomegalovirus serostatus. The study combined high-throughput TCR immunosequencing, statistical association of individual TCRs with disease status, and machine learning to predict cytomegalovirus infection status. In addition to the first cohort of 666 subjects, a separate validation cohort of about 120 different subjects was used. Among about 390 genotyped donors of the cohort, an average of approximately 240,000 unique TCR beta nucleotide sequences were sequenced per donor, around 18% of them non-productive. In an earlier analysis of roughly 580 of the donors, high-throughput TCR beta sequencing was used to judge whether each TCR beta V gene segment behaved as functional or pseudogenic. Broader findings and caveats from the paper: V-gene and J-gene trimming of TCR beta chains was associated with a missense DCLRE1C variant in a later genetic analysis, and the association was replicated in an independent cohort. Three of the identified cytomegalovirus-associated TCR beta chains were confirmed in vitro to be specific for cytomegalovirus antigens. Because some donors lacked HLA typing at each locus, the association tests relied only on the typed subset. A later analysis found that most CMV-associated TCR beta chains appeared HLA-restricted, with HLA associations seemingly driven largely by CMV exposure. The classifier was reported to diagnose cytomegalovirus status with high specificity and sensitivity in both the original and validation cohorts. A later analysis associated about 16,000 TCR beta sequences with specific HLA alleles at a false discovery rate of 0.05. Most TCR sequences were seen in very few donors, while some public TCRs were found in many individuals. Assigning TCR associations to individual alleles was difficult when HLA alleles, especially DR and DQ, strongly co-occurred. Because the 87-base-pair reads could not distinguish some IMGT-functional V segments, including TRBV6-2 and TRBV6-3, those segments were excluded. A further reported finding was that TCR beta sequences accurately predicted the HLA-A and HLA-B alleles for most subjects in the first cohort. In a later analysis, HLA-associated TCR beta chains were found to be more clonally expanded and to have lower generation probabilities than equally common non-associated chains. According to a later analysis, parvovirus B19, influenza, CMV and Epstein-Barr virus appeared linked to several top co-occurrence clusters. This cohort had only TCR beta chains sequenced, and the lack of alpha or paired-chain data limited which features could be detected. A later genetic analysis reported fewer N-insertions in productive TCRs among donors in an Asian-associated ancestry cluster than the approximately 700-donor mean. The only immune exposure information available for the cohort was CMV serostatus. A cluster of highly shared sequence variants was judged likely to be a technical artifact of the sequencing pipeline. A later analysis found that TCR association rates varied across HLA loci, with DRB1 alleles showing the most associated TCRs and HLA-C alleles the fewest. Seventeen rarely observed V segments, including chromosome 9 orphons, were excluded from the earlier analysis of almost 600 of the donors because counts were too low. The study gave a list of under 200 TCR beta chains associated with cytomegalovirus. Linkage disequilibrium might explain the correlated functional status among segregating V segments, but an unknown experimental factor could not be ruled out. It was suggested by the authors that the approach could potentially be generalized to other disease states and immunological phenotypes. Roughly uniform sequencing depth across donors was assumed in presence/absence analyses, although this assumption may not hold. An earlier analysis of approximately 590 of the donors showed that most TCR beta V segments appeared in productive rearrangements either about 87% or about 30% of the time, which broadly matched IMGT annotations.

CDR1 and CDR2 (MDHEN, SYDVKM) derive from the germline V gene. Relative to germline, V is missing 2 bases and J is missing 4 bases, with 9 bases of the junction outside any gene match. The CDR3 has 16 amino acids, counting the end cysteine and phenylalanine. The CDR3 DNA has 48 bases and is translated from base 1. In regard to this clone: No antigen is known for it. The sample holds no much larger clone one base away, and base qualities are not on file.

The library came from the immunoSEQ multiplex PCR assay. For the multiplex PCR, a mixture combining 60 forward primers for TCR Vbeta segments and 13 reverse primers for TCR Jbeta segments was used. Amplification of the CDR3 region of rearranged TCR beta genes was performed with a multiplex PCR assay on genomic DNA. Amplified TCR beta libraries were sequenced as 87-base-pair reads on the Illumina HiSeq System. Processing in the source paper ran as follows. Across the 670 or so repertoires, a later analysis counted 75 million to 90 million unique TCR beta chains, roughly 11 million of which were shared by at least two donors. To remove PCR and sequencing errors, raw reads were error-corrected and collapsed into unique sequences using a nearest-neighbor algorithm that merged closely related sequences. Alignment of CDR3 sequences to IMGT reference sequences was used to assign V, D and J gene segments. For a sequence to be retained, a match of at least six nucleotides was required to both a V gene segment and a J gene segment. Rearrangements were called productive when the CDR3 lacked stop codons and stayed in frame with V and J; all others were non-productive. CDR3 was defined according to IMGT convention as the region running from the second conserved V-encoded cysteine to the conserved J-encoded phenylalanine. The earlier analysis of some 600 of the donors excluded sequences that lacked an unambiguous match to a single V gene segment. In an earlier analysis of approximately 590 of the donors, a V segment was called functional when productive rearrangements were above 56.7%, and segregating when the standard deviation between donors exceeded 5%. A statistical classification framework was built for diagnosing cytomegalovirus status from the catalog of TCR beta chain sequences. V and J gene assignment, in a later analysis, came from comparing TCR nucleotide sequences with IMGT/GENE-DB human TR gene sequences. The TCRdist pipeline was used in a later analysis to assign CDR3 sequences and most-parsimonious VDJ recombination scenarios. A later analysis defined each TCR beta chain by its CDR3 amino acid sequence plus V-gene family, and excluded reads lacking a unique V-gene family. To address suspected cross-contamination and a sequencing artifact, a later analysis removed a few hundred highly shared, low-generation-probability nucleotide sequences. In a later analysis, a clonal expansion index for each public chain was calculated from normalized within-repertoire ranks of inferred template counts. In a later analysis, generation probabilities were computed using a VDJ recombination model fitted to out-of-frame rearrangements, and the results were checked against IGoR. In a later analysis, TCR-TCR, TCR-HLA and TCR-CMV co-occurrence was scored with hypergeometric tests, and a repertoire-size bias correction was applied to TCR pairs. A later analysis estimated false discovery rates by permuting HLA or CMV assignments 20 times. In a later analysis, co-occurring TCRs were grouped with DBSCAN, and TCRdist sequence similarity was added when clustering was performed within HLA-allele-positive subsets. Repertoires with fewer than 30,000 or more than 120,000 public chains were left out of co-occurrence clustering, as were a few repertoires with anomalous nucleotide sharing. TCRdb retrieved this table from immuneACCESS and kept in-frame rearrangements only. Not all clones are present; in checked studies, unresolved V genes account for under half, and no reason is known for the remainder. From that table come the V and J calls and clone size; the DNA was used to work out D and trimming. The sample records roughly 100,000 clones, 70% to 85% of which are singletons. 9% to 12% of the sample comes from the top ten.

The cohort was made up of hundreds of healthy bone marrow donors. At the time of sampling, every cohort member was nominally healthy, though immune exposures that went unrecorded were likely present. Of the approximately 620 cohort members, around 290 had a positive CMV serostatus and about 350 had a negative one, while no CMV serostatus was recorded for the donor. A peripheral blood sample was provided by each donor, and peripheral blood mononuclear cells were used for TCR beta sequencing. The Qiagen DNeasy Blood Extraction Kit was used to extract genomic DNA from the blood cell samples. This receptor was identified in a human donor in good health. The sequence joins TRBV28 to TRBJ2-3, with TRBD1 matching 7 junction bases. What was sequenced was PBMCs. The nucleotides are TGTGCCAGCAGTTTAGGGGGCCTGCAGGGGGCAGATACGCAGTATTTT. This encodes CASSLGGLQGADTQYF.